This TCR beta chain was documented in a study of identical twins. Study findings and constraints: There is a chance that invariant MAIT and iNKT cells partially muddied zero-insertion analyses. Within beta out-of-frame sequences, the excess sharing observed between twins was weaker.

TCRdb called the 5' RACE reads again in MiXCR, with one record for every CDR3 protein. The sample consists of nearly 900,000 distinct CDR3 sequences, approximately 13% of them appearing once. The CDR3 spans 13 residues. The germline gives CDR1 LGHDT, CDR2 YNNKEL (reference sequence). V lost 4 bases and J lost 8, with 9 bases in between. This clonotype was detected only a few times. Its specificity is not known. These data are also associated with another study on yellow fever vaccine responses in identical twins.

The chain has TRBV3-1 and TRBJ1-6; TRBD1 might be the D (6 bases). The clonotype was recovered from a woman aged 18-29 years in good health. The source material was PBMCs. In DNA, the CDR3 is TGTGCCAGCAGCCGGGACACGTATTCACCCCTCCACTTT. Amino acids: CASSRDTYSPLHF.